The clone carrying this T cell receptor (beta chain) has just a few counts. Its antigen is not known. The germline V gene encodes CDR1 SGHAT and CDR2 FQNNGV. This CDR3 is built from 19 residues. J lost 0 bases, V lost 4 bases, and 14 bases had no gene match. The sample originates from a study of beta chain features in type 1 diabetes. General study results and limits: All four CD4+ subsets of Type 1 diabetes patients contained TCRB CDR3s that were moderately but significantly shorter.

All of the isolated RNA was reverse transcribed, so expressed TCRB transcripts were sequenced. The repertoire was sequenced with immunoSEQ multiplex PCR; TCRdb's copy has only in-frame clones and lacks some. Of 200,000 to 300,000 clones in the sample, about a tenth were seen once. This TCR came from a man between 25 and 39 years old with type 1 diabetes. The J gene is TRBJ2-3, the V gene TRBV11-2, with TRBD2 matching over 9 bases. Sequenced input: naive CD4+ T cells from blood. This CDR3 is CASSWGFRLAGASTDTQYF. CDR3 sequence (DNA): TGTGCCAGCAGCTGGGGTTTTCGTTTAGCGGGGGCGAGCACAGATACGCAGTATTTT.